This entry lists 15 T cell receptor beta chains sequenced from one sample in a study of blood T cell repertoires in COVID-19. Profiled with immunoSEQ multiplex PCR; TCRdb holds only in-frame clones, not every one. This table holds about 200,000 clones, 75% to 85% found once. Sequenced input: peripheral blood. The source is a human donor in a cohort sampled during active COVID-19.

The genes are TRBV5-1 and TRBJ1-3; no reliable D call. The germline V gene encodes CDR1 SGHRS and CDR2 YFSETQ. The CDR3 contains 15 residues. V lost 0 bases and J lost 4, with 11 bases in between. CDR3: CASSLAMSVGNTIYF. CDR3 bases: TGCGCCAGCAGCTTGGCCATGTCAGTCGGAAACACCATATATTTT.

The DNA of the CDR3 is TGTGCCAGCAGCTTAGGCGGATTCACAGATACGCAGTATTTT. This translates into CASSLGGFTDTQYF. V and J are TRBV11-2 and TRBJ2-3; no reliable D call. This CDR3 has 14 residues. Germline V CDR1 and CDR2: SGHAT, FQNNGV. The ends were cut back, 1 base at V and 2 bases at J, with 7 bases in the middle.

The rearrangement uses TRBV3-1 (or the pseudogene TRBV3-2) and TRBJ2-5; 7 positions match TRBD1. The CDR3 extends over 17 amino acids. The V segment lost 1 base and the J segment 5 bases; nucleotides outside the gene matches: 13. Germline assignment: CDR1 LGHDT and CDR2 YNNKEL (reference sequence). This CDR3 reads CASSQARGTGVGETQYF. The CDR3 DNA sequence: TGTGCCAGCAGCCAAGCTCGGGGAACAGGGGTAGGGGAGACCCAGTACTTC.

The V call is TRBV28, the J call TRBJ2-7; 7 bases are shared with TRBD2. The V gene's germline CDR1 is MDHEN and CDR2 SYDVKM. Trimming removed 4 bases from V and 5 bases from J; junction bases left unmatched: 11. This CDR3 is built from 15 residues. The CDR3, as DNA: TGTGCCAGCAGTTCCCCGGGAGGAGGTTTCGACGAGCAGTACTTC. This codes for CASSSPGGGFDEQYF.

The chain is built from TRBV27 and TRBJ2-7; TRBD1 matches 11 bases. Trimming removed 3 bases from V and 4 bases from J; junction bases left unmatched: 8. The CDR3 consists of 16 residues. The V gene's germline CDR1 is MNHEY and CDR2 SMNVEV (reference sequence). CDR3 sequence (DNA): TGTGCCAGCAGTTTCATGGGGACAGGGGGTAGATACGAGCAGTACTTC. Amino acid sequence: CASSFMGTGGRYEQYF.

This clone has just a few counts. The chain has TRBV7-9 and TRBJ2-7; D is undetermined. V dropped 4 bases and J dropped 5 bases, with 9 bases sitting between them. Germline assignment: CDR1 SEHNR and CDR2 FQNEAQ (reference sequence). This CDR3 contains 12 residues. The CDR3 nucleotides read TGTGCCAGCAGCTCCCGCCTAAACGAGCAGTACTTC. Residues: CASSSRLNEQYF.

The chain has TRBV30 and TRBJ2-7; no reliable D call. Germline assignment: CDR1 GTSNPN and CDR2 SVGIG (reference sequence). The CDR3 covers 11 residues. The ends were cut back, 0 bases at V and 4 bases at J, with 4 bases in the middle. The CDR3 protein is CAWSVAYEQYF. The CDR3, as DNA: TGTGCCTGGAGTGTAGCTTACGAGCAGTACTTC.

The V call is TRBV3-1 (or the pseudogene TRBV3-2), the J call TRBJ2-2; 7 bases match TRBD1. Germline V lookup: CDR1 LGHDT, CDR2 YNNKEL (reference sequence). J gave up 4 bases and V 5 bases, and 10 bases lay outside the gene matches. The CDR3 covers 16 residues. CDR3 sequence (DNA): TGTGCCAGCAGCTATGACGGTAGGGGGCTCACCGGGGAGCTGTTTTTT. Encoded protein: CASSYDGRGLTGELFF.

The CDR3 spells CASRVQTGASTEAFF. CDR3 bases: TGCGCCAGCAGGGTACAGACAGGGGCGAGCACTGAAGCTTTCTTT. The chain has TRBV10-2 and TRBJ1-1, with 8 bases aligning to TRBD1. Germline V lookup: CDR1 WSHSY, CDR2 SAAADI. This CDR3 region has 15 residues. After removal of 6 bases from V and 4 bases from J, the junction contained 10 bases not matched to a gene.

The rearrangement uses TRBV2 and TRBJ1-5; D is uncertain. From germline, CDR1 is SNHLY and CDR2 FYNNEI. The V end was cut by 6 bases, the J end by 0 bases, with 12 bases between. The CDR3 is 15 residues long. CDR3: CASSRTDYSNQPQHF. Written as DNA, the CDR3 is TGTGCCAGCAGCAGAACAGACTATAGCAATCAGCCCCAGCATTTT.

The chain has TRBV6-1 and TRBJ2-2, with TRBD2 matching over 12 bases. J was trimmed by 3 bases and V by 4 bases; bases with no gene match: 3. This CDR3 region has 16 residues. Germline values: CDR1 MNHNS, CDR2 SASEGT. CDR3 nucleotide sequence: TGTGCCAGCAGTGTCAGACTAGCGGGAGACACCGGGGAGCTGTTTTTT. Its protein is CASSVRLAGDTGELFF.

The V and J genes are TRBV24-1 and TRBJ2-1; 8 positions match TRBD2. V shed 4 bases and J 4 bases; nucleotides not matched to a gene: 5. Germline CDR1 and CDR2: KGHDR and SFDVKD. This CDR3 spans 15 amino acids. DNA for the CDR3: TGTGCCACCAGTGAGTCTAGCGGGTGGTACAATGAGCAGTTCTTC. It yields the protein CATSESSGWYNEQFF.

This clone is a singleton in its sample. This rearrangement joins TRBV25-1 to TRBJ2-7; tentative D call: TRBD1 (5 bases). Germline assignment: CDR1 MGHDK and CDR2 SYGVNS. Trimming cost V 4 bases and J 1 base, with 14 bases left between them. The CDR3 loop spans 15 amino acids. The CDR3 DNA is TGTGCCAGCAGTGGGCCCCTCGACAGATCCTACGAGCAGTACTTC. Protein: CASSGPLDRSYEQYF.

The V call is TRBV9, the J call TRBJ2-4; maybe TRBD1 (5 bases). Trimming stripped 0 bases from V and 7 bases from J, with 8 bases between. The CDR3 totals 13 residues. The germline CDR1 and CDR2 sequences are SGDLS and YYNGEE. The CDR3 loop reads CASSVGTTNIQYF. The CDR3 DNA reads as TGTGCCAGCAGCGTAGGGACAACGAACATTCAGTACTTC.

This chain links TRBV10-3 with TRBJ1-2, with 9 nucleotides matching TRBD1. CDR3 length: 14 residues. Germline trimming cut 6 bases from V and 3 bases from J; bases unmatched to any gene: 5. In germline, CDR1 is ENHRY, CDR2 SYGVKD. This chain's CDR3 is CAISPTGGDYGYTF. DNA of the CDR3: TGTGCCATCAGCCCCACAGGGGGCGACTATGGCTACACCTTC.